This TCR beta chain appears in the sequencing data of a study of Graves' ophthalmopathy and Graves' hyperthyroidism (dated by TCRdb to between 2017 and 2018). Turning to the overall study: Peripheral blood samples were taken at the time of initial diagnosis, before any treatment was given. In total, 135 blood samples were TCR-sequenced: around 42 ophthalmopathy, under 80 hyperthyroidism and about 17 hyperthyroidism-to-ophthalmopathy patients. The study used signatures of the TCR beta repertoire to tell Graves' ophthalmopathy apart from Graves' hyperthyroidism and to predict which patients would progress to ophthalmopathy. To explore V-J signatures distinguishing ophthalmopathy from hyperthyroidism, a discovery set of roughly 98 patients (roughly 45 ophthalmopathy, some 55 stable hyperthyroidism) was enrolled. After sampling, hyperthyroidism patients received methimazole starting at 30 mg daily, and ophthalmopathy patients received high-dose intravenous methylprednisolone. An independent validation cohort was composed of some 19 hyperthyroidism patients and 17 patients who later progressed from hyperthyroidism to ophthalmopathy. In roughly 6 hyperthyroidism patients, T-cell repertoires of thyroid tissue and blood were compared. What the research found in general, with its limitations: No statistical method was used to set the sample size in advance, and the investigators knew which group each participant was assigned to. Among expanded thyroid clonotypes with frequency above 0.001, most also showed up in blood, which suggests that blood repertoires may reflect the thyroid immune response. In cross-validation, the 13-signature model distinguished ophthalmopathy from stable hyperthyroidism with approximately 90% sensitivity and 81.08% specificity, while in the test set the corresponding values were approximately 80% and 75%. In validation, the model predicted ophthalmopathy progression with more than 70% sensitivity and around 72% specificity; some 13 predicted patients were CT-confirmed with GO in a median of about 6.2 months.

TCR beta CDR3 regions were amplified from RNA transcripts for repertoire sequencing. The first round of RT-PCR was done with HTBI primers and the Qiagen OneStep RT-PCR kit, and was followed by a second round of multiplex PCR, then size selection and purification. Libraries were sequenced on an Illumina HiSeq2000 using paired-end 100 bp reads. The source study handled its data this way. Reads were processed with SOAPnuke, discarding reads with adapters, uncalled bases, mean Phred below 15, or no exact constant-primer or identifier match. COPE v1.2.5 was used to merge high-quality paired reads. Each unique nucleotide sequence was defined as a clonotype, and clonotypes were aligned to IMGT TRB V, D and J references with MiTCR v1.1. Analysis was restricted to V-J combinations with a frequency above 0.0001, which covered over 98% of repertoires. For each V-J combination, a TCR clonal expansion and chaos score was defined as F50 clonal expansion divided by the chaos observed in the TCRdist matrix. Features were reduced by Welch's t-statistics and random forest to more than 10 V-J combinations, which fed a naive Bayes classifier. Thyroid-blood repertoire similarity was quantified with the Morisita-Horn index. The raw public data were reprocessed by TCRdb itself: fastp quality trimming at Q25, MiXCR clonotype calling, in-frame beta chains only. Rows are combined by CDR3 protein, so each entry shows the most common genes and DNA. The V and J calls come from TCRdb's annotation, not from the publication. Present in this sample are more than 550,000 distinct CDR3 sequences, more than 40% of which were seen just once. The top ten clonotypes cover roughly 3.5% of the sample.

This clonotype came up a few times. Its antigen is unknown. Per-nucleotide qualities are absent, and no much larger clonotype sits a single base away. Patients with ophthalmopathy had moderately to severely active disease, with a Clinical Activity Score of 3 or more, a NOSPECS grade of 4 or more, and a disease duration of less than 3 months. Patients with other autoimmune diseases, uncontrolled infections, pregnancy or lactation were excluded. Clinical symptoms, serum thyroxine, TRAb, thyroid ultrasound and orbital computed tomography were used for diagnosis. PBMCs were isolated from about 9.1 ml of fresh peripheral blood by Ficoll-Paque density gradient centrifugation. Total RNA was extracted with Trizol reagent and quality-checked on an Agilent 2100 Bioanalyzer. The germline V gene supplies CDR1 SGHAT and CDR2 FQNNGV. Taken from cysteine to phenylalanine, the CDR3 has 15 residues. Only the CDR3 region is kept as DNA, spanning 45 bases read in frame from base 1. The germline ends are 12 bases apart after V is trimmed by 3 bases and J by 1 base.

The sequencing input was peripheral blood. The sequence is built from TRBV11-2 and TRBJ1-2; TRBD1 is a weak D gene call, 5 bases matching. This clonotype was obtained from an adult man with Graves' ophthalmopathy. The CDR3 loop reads CASSLGGDLNYGYTF. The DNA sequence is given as TGTGCCAGCAGCTTGGGAGGGGACCTTAACTATGGCTACACCTTC. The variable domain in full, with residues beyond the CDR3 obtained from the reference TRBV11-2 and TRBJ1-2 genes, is EAGVAQSPRYKIIEKRQSVAFWCNPISGHATLYWYQQILGQGPKLLIQFQNNGVVDDSQLPKDRFSAERLKGVDSTLKIQPAKLEDSAVYLCASSLGGDLNYGYTFGSGTRLTVV.